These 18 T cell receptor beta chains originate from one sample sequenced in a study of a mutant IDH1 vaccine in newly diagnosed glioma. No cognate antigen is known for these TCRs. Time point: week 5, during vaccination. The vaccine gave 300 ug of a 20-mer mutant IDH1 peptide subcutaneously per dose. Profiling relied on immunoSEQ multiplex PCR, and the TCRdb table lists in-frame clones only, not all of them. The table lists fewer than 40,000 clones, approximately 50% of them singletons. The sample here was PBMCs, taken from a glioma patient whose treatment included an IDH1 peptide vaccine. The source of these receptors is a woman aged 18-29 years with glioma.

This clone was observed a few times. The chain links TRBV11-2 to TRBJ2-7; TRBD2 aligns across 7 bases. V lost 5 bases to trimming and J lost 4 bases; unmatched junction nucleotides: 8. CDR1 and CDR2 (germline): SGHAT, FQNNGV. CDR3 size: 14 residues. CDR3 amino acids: CASSPAGVQYEQYF. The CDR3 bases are TGTGCCAGCAGCCCGGCGGGAGTGCAATACGAGCAGTACTTC.

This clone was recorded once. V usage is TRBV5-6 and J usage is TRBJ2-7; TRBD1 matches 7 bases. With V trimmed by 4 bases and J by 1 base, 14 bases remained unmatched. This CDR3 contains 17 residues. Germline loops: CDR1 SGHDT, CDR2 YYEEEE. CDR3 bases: TGTGCCAGCAGCCCCCCCGCCTCAAAGGGGGCTTCCTACGAGCAGTACTTC. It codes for CASSPPASKGASYEQYF.

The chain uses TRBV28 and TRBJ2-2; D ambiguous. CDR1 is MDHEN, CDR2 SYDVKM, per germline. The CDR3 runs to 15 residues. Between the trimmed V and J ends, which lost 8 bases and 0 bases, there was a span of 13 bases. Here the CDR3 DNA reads TGTGCCAGCTCGTGGTCGAATTCGAACACCGGGGAGCTGTTTTTT. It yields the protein CASSWSNSNTGELFF.

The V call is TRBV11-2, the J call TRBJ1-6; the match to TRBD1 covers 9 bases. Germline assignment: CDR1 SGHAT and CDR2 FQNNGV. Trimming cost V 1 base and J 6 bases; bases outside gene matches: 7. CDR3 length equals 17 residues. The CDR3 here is CASSLVDRGPGNSPLHF. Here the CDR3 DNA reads TGTGCCAGCAGCTTAGTGGACAGGGGACCCGGTAATTCACCCCTCCACTTT.

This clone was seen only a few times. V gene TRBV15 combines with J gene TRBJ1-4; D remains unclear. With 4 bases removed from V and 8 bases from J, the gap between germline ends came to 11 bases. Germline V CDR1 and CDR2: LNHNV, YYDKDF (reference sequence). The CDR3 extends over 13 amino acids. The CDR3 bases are TGTGCCACCAGCACTCCCCTCGTGGAAAAACTGTTTTTT. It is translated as CATSTPLVEKLFF.

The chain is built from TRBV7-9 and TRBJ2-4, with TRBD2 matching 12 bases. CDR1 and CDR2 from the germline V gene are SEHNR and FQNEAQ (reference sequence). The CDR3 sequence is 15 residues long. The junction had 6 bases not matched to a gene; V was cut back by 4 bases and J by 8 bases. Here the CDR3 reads CASSYLAGGRDIQYF. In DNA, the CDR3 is TGTGCCAGCAGCTACCTAGCGGGGGGGCGGGACATTCAGTACTTC.

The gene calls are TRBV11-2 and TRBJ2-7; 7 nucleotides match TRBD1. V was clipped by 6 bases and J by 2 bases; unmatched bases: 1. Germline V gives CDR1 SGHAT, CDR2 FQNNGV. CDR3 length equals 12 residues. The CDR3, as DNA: TGTGCCAGCAGAGGACAGGCCTACGAGCAGTACTTC. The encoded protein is CASRGQAYEQYF.

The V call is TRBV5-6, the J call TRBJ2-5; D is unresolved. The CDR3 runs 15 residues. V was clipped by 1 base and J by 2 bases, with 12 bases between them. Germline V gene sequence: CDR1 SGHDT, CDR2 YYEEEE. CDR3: CASSLRLGSQETQYF. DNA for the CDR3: TGTGCCAGCAGCTTGAGGTTGGGATCACAAGAGACCCAGTACTTC.

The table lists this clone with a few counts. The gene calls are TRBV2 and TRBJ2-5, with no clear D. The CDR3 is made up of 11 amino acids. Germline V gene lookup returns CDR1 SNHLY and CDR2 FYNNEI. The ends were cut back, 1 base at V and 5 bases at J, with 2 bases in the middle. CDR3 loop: CASSEVETQYF. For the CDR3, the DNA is TGTGCCAGCAGTGAAGTGGAGACCCAGTACTTC.

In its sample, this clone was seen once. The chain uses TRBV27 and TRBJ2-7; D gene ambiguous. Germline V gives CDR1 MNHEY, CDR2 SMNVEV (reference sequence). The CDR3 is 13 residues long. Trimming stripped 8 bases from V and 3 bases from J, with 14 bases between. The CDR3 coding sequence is TGTGCCAGCTCTACTCTGGGCGGCTACGAGCAGTACTTC. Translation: CASSTLGGYEQYF.

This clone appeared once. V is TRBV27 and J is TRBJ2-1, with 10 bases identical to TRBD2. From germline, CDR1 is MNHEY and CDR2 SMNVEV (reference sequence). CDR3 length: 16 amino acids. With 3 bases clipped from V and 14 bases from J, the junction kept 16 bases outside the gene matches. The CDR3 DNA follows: TGTGCCAGCAGTTTGGTAGGGAGCGGGGGGGCGTTTGGGAAGTTCTTC. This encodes CASSLVGSGGAFGKFF.

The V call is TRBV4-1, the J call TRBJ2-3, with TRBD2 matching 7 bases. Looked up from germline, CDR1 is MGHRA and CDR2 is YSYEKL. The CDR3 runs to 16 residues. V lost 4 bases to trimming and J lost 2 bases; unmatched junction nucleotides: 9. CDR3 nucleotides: TGCGCCAGCAGCCGCTTCCTAGCGGATCACACAGATACGCAGTATTTT. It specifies CASSRFLADHTDTQYF.

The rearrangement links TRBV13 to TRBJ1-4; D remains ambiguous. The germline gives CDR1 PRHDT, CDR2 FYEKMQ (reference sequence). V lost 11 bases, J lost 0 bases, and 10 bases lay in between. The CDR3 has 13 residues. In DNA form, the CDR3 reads TGTGCCGCACGGTCCTCAACTAATGAAAAACTGTTTTTT. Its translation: CAARSSTNEKLFF. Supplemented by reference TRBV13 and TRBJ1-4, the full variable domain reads AAGVIQSPRHLIKEKRETATLKCYPIPRHDTVYWYQQGPGQDPQFLISFYEKMQSDKGSIPDRFSAQQFSDYHSELNMSSLELGDSALYFCAARSSTNEKLFFGSGTQLSVL.

CDR3 amino acids: CASSFGRGQETQYF. The DNA for the CDR3 is TGTGCCAGCAGCTTTGGAAGAGGGCAAGAGACCCAGTACTTC. The chain has TRBV5-4 and TRBJ2-5, with a tentative D call TRBD2 (5 bases). Germline V gene sequence: CDR1 SGHNT, CDR2 YYREEE (reference sequence). The CDR3 runs to 14 residues. The V end was cut by 2 bases, the J end by 2 bases, with 10 bases between. The variable domain in full, completed from reference TRBV5-4 and TRBJ2-5, reads ETGVTQSPTHLIKTRGQQVTLRCSSQSGHNTVSWYQQALGQGPQFIFQYYREEENGRGNFPPRFSGLQFPNYSSELNVNALELDDSALYLCASSFGRGQETQYFGPGTRLLVL.

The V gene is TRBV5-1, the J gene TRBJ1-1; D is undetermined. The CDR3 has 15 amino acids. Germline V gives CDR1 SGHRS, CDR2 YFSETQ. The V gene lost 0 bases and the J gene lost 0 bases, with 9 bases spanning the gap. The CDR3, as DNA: TGCGCCAGCAGCTTGGATCTGGTGATGAACACTGAAGCTTTCTTT. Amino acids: CASSLDLVMNTEAFF.

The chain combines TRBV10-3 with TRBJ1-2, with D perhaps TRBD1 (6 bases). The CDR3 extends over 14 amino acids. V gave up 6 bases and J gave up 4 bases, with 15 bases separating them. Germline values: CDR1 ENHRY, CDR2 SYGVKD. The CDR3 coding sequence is TGTGCCATCAGGCCTATACAGGGCCTCTATGGCTACACCTTC. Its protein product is CAIRPIQGLYGYTF.

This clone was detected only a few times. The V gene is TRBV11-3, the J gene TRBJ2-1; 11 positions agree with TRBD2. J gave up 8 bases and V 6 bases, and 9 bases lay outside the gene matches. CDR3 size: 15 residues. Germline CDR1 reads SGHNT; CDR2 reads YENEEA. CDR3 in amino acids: CASRPIAGGLDEQFF. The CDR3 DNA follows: TGTGCCAGCAGGCCGATAGCGGGGGGGTTGGATGAGCAGTTCTTC.

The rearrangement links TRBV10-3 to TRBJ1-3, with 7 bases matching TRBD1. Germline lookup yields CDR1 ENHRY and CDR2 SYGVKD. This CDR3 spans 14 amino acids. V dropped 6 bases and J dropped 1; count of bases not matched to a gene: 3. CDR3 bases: TGTGCCATCAGCCAGGGGGTATCTGGAAACACCATATATTTT. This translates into CAISQGVSGNTIYF.